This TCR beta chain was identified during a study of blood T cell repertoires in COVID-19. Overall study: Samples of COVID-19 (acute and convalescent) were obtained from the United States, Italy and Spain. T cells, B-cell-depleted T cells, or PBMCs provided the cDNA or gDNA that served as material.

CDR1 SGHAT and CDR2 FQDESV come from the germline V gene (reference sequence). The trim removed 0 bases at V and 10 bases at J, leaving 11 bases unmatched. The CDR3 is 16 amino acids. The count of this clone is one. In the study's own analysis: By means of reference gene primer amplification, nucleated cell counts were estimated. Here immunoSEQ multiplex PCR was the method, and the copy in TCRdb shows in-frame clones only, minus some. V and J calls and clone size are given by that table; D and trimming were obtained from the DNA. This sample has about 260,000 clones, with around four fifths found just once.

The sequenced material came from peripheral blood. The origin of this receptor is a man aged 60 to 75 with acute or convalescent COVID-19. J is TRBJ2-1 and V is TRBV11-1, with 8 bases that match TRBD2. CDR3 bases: TGTGCCAGCAGCTTAGCGTCGGGAGGGGGGTTTCGGGAGCAGTTCTTC. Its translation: CASSLASGGGFREQFF.